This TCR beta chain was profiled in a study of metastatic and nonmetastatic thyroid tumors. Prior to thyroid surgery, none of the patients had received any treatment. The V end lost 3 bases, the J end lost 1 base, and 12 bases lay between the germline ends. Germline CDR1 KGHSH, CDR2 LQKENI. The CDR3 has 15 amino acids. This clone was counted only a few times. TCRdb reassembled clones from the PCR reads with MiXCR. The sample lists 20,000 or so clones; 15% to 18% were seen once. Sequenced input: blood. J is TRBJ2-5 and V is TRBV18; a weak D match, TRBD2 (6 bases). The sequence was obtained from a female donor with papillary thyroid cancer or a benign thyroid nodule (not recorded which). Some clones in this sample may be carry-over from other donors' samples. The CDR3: CASSPFDGSQETQYF. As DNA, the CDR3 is TGTGCCAGCTCACCCTTCGACGGGAGCCAAGAGACCCAGTACTTC. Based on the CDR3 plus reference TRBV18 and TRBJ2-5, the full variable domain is NAGVMQNPRHLVRRRGQEARLRCSPMKGHSHVYWYRQLPEEGLKFMVYLQKENIIDESGMPKERFSAEFPKEGPSILRIQQVVRGDSAAYFCASSPFDGSQETQYFGPGTRLLVL.